This section outlines one TCR beta chain sequence together with its context. Its antigen is still unknown. The data stem from a study of cytotoxic CD8 clonotypes in ibrutinib-treated CLL. On the study more broadly: Partial responses numbered some 25 and complete responses 2; after a median about 72 months, roughly 14 stayed remitted and around 12 progressed. The average sample held approximately 260,000 productive templates and 96,000 or so productive rearrangements. General observations from the study: Relative to age-matched healthy donors, clonality at baseline was higher, and it tracked circulating CD8+ T-cell counts. With treatment, public clonotypes, which were uncommon, either contracted or remained stable.

This CDR3 is built from 14 residues. Trimming left V 1 base short and J 2 bases short, with 9 bases between. Looked up from germline, CDR1 is SEHNR and CDR2 is FQNEAQ (reference sequence). The method was immunoSEQ multiplex PCR; TCRdb's version includes in-frame clones alone and lacks a portion of them. Here the sample spans some 350,000 clones, under 70% being singletons. The rearrangement uses TRBV7-9 and TRBJ2-7; D may be TRBD2 (6 bases). This sample comprised PBMCs, obtained after 36 months of ibrutinib treatment. This TCR was recovered from a human donor with chronic lymphocytic leukemia. CDR3 residues: CASSLVEGPYEQYF. In DNA, the CDR3 is TGTGCCAGCAGCTTAGTGGAGGGCCCCTACGAGCAGTACTTC.